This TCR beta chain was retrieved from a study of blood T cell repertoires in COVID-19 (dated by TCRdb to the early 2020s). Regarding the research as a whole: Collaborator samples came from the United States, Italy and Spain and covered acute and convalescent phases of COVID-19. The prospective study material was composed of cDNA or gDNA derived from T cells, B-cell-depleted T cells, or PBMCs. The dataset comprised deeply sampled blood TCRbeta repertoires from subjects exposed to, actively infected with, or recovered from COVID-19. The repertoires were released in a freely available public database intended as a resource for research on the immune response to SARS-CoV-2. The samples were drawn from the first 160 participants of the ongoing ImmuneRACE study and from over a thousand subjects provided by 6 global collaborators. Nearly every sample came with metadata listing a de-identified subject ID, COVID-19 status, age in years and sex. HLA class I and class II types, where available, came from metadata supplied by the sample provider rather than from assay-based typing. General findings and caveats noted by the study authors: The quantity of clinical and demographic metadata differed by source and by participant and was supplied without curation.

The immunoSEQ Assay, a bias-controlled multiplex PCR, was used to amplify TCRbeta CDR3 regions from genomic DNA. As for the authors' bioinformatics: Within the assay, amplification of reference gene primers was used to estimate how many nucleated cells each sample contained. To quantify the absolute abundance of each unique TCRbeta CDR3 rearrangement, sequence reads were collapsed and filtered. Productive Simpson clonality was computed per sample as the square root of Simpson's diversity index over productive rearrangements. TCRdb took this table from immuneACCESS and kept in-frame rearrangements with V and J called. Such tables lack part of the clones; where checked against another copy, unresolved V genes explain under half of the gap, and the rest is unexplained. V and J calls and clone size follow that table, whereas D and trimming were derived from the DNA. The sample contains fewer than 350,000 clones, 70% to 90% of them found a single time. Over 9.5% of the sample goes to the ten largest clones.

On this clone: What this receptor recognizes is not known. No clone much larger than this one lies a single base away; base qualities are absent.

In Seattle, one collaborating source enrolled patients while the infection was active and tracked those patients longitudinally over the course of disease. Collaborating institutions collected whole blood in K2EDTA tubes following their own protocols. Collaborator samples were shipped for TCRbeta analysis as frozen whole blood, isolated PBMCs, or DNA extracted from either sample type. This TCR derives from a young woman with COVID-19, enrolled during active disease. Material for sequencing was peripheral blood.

The nucleotide sequence is TGTGCCAGCAGTTTTGGCTCGAACTATGGCTACACCTTC. The resulting protein is CASSFGSNYGYTF. The V gene is TRBV6-5 and the J gene is TRBJ1-2; too little of a D gene remains to name it. The trim is 4 bases for V and 2 bases for J, with a gap of 8 bases between the germline ends. The CDR1 and CDR2 encoded by the germline V gene are MNHEY and SVGAGI. Inclusive of the bounding cysteine and phenylalanine, the CDR3 is 13 residues long. Only the CDR3 DNA is retained, 39 bases long and in frame from the first base.